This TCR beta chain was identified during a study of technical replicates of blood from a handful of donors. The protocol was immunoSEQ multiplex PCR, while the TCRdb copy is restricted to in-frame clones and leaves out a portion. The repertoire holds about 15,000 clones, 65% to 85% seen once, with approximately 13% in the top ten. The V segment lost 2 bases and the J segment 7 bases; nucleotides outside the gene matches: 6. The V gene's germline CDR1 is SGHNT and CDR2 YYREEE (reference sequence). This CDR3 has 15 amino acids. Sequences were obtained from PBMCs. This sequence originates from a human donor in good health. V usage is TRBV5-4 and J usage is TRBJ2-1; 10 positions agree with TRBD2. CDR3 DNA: TGTGCCAGCAGCTTCACTAGCGGGATAGGGAATGAGCAGTTCTTC. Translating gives CASSFTSGIGNEQFF.